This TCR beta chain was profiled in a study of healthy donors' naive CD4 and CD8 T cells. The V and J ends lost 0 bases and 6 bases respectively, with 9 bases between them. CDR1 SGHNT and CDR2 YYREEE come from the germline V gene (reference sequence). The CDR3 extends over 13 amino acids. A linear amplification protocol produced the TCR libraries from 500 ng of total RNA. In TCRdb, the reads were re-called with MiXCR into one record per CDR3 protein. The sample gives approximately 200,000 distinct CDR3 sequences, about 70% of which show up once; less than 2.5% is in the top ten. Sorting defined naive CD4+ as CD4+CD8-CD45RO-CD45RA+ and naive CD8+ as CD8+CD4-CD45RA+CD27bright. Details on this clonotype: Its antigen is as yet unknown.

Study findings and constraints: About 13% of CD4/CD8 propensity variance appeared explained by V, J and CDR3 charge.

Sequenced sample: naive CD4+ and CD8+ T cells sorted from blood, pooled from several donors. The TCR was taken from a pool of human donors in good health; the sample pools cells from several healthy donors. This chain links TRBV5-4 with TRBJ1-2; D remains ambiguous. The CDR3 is CASSLEGLHGYTF. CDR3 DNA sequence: TGTGCCAGCAGCTTGGAGGGTCTCCATGGCTACACCTTC.